The count of the clone carrying this TCR beta chain is one. The antigen is not known. This sample is drawn from a study of T cell responses to AZD1222 COVID-19 vaccine. General observations from the study: Baseline seropositivity occurred in only a handful of AZD1222 recipients. The study reported that nearly half of spike-specific TCRs target unmutated variant regions. Donors, mostly white British, included more females; clonal diversity was possibly underestimated. Regions 160-218 and 743-854 held dominance among vaccine-associated CD4 TCRs, which spanned spike.

This CDR3 has 11 amino acids. V was trimmed by 8 bases and J by 0 bases, leaving 2 bases between them. Germline lookup yields CDR1 LNHDA and CDR2 SQIVND (reference sequence). Libraries were prepared by immunoSEQ multiplex PCR; TCRdb keeps only in-frame clonotypes and omits some of them. The table records 120,000 or so clones, around 90% of them present only once. The origin of this receptor is an adult in good health. The sample here was peripheral blood, taken on day 0 of MenACWY control vaccination. The chain links TRBV19 to TRBJ2-1, with D unresolved. CDR3 sequence: CASSSYNEQFF. The CDR3 coding sequence is TGTGCCAGTTCCTCCTACAATGAGCAGTTCTTC.